This entry lists 17 T cell receptor beta chains sequenced from one sample in a study of molecular identifiers for immune sequencing clone quantification. A single record per CDR3 protein comes from TCRdb applying MiXCR to the PCR reads. The profile shows some 320,000 distinct CDR3 sequences, over 20% of them singletons. The sample consisted of naive CD8+ T cells from blood, with Jurkat cell RNA spiked in. This sample's subset: FACS-sorted CD8+CD4-CCR7+CD45RA+ naive T cells. The receptors were sampled from a human donor in good health. Some libraries in this study had Jurkat cell RNA spiked in.

This clonotype was counted at least ten times. This rearrangement joins TRBV7-2 to TRBJ2-5; D tentatively fits TRBD1 or TRBD2 (5 bases each). CDR1 and CDR2 (germline): SGHTA, FQGNSA. The CDR3 spans 14 residues. The V end was cut by 5 bases, the J end by 4 bases, with 14 bases between. The CDR3 nucleotides are TGTGCCAGCAGCCCAGTGTTGGGGGTAGAGACCCAGTACTTC. It yields the protein CASSPVLGVETQYF.

At least ten counts were recorded for this clonotype. The J gene is TRBJ2-7, the V gene TRBV29-1; the D gene is possibly TRBD1 (6 bases). This CDR3 region has 12 residues. With 7 bases removed from V and 6 bases from J, the gap between germline ends came to 16 bases. Germline V lookup: CDR1 SQVTM, CDR2 ANQGSEA. In DNA form, the CDR3 reads TGCAGCGCCTTGGGACATTCGGGCGAGCAGTACTTC. This translates into CSALGHSGEQYF.

This clonotype was seen repeatedly, ten times or more. The chain carries TRBV29-1 and TRBJ1-1, with unresolved D. CDR3 size: 10 residues. Deletions cut 3 bases from V and 4 bases from J, with 3 bases between. Germline V gene lookup returns CDR1 SQVTM and CDR2 ANQGSEA. The CDR3, as DNA: TGCAGCGTTGAGGGCACTGAAGCTTTCTTT. It is translated as CSVEGTEAFF.

This clonotype was seen ten or more times. An end of the junction differs from the germline gene, which may be a read error. The chain employs TRBV13 and TRBJ2-5; tentative D call: TRBD2 (6 bases). This CDR3 has 11 amino acids. Germline CDR1 PRHDT, CDR2 FYEKMQ (reference sequence). The CDR3, as DNA: TGTGCCAGCAGCACCCGGGAGACGCAGTACTTC. Encoded protein: CASSTRETQYF.

This clonotype has at least ten counts. V gene TRBV20-1 combines with J gene TRBJ1-5; D gene unclear. There are 15 residues in the CDR3. Trimming cost V 3 bases and J 0 bases, with 12 bases left between them. Germline CDR1 and CDR2: DFQATT and SNEGSKA (reference sequence). CDR3 region: CSASLGRNSNQPQHF. Written as DNA, the CDR3 is TGCAGTGCTAGCCTCGGCAGGAATAGCAATCAGCCCCAGCATTTT.

This clonotype has at least ten counts. The chain joins TRBV6-6 to TRBJ2-7; D remains unclear. CDR3 length: 13 amino acids. Germline loops: CDR1 MNHNY, CDR2 SVGAGI (reference sequence). Trimming removed 5 bases from V and 3 bases from J, with 11 bases in between. The CDR3 DNA is TGTGCCAGCAGTACAATGGACGTCTACGAGCAGTACTTC. Translated: CASSTMDVYEQYF.

The CDR3 sequence is CASSVLQGSEAFF. CDR3 sequence (DNA): TGTGCCAGCAGCGTACTACAGGGAAGTGAAGCTTTCTTT. V and J are TRBV11-2 and TRBJ1-1; the D gene is possibly TRBD1 (6 bases). This CDR3 comprises 13 residues. CDR1 and CDR2 from the germline V gene are SGHAT and FQNNGV. The V gene lost 5 bases and the J gene lost 7 bases, with 14 bases spanning the gap.

The chain is built from TRBV13 and TRBJ2-3; 13 bases line up with TRBD2. The V segment lost 4 bases and the J segment 5 bases; nucleotides outside the gene matches: 9. The CDR3 has 17 residues. Germline V gene lookup returns CDR1 PRHDT and CDR2 FYEKMQ (reference sequence). CDR3 sequence reads: CASSYGTSGALRDTQYF. CDR3 coding DNA: TGTGCCAGCAGCTACGGGACTAGCGGGGCATTACGAGATACGCAGTATTTT.

This clonotype was observed many times. The DNA for the CDR3 is TGCGCCAGCAGCCAAGTGGCTAGCGGGGGAGATAGGGAGCAGTACTTC. It codes for CASSQVASGGDREQYF. J is TRBJ2-7 and V is TRBV4-3; TRBD2 agrees at 10 bases. Germline values: CDR1 LGHNA, CDR2 YSLEER. The CDR3 runs 16 residues. The V and J ends lost 1 base and 7 bases, in that order; junction bases with no gene match: 10.

The chain has TRBV13 and TRBJ1-4; TRBD1 aligns across 7 bases. Germline-derived CDR1 and CDR2 are PRHDT and FYEKMQ (reference sequence). The V and J ends lost 5 bases and 8 bases, in that order; junction bases with no gene match: 8. This CDR3 has 14 amino acids. The CDR3 spells CASSTGAGAEKLFF. In DNA form, the CDR3 reads TGTGCCAGCAGCACAGGGGCGGGCGCGGAAAAACTGTTTTTT.

In DNA, the CDR3 is TGTGCCAGCAGGGACGAGGGACTAGCGGGGGATACGCAGTATTTT. Translating it yields CASRDEGLAGDTQYF. The gene calls are TRBV11-2 and TRBJ2-3, with 13 bases lining up with TRBD2. The V segment lost 6 bases and the J segment 6 bases; nucleotides outside the gene matches: 6. Looked up from germline, CDR1 is SGHAT and CDR2 is FQNNGV. The CDR3 totals 15 residues.

In its sample, this clonotype was seen many times. The chain uses TRBV20-1 and TRBJ2-3; D ambiguous. Trimming removed 5 bases at V and 5 bases at J, with 17 bases between. The CDR3 loop spans 14 amino acids. CDR1 DFQATT and CDR2 SNEGSKA come from the germline V gene (reference sequence). Here the CDR3 reads CSAGWALTGDTQYF. In DNA form, the CDR3 reads TGCAGTGCTGGATGGGCCCTCACCGGAGATACGCAGTATTTT.

This clonotype was seen ten or more times. V gene TRBV7-2 combines with J gene TRBJ1-1; D unclear. This CDR3 is built from 14 residues. Germline lookup yields CDR1 SGHTA and CDR2 FQGNSA. Trimming stripped 1 base from V and 0 bases from J, with 6 bases between. The CDR3 is CASSLVTMNTEAFF. The CDR3 DNA is TGTGCCAGCAGCTTAGTAACGATGAACACTGAAGCTTTCTTT.

There are many counts of this clonotype. The genes are TRBV7-9 and TRBJ2-3, with TRBD2 matching 10 bases. The CDR3 contains 15 residues. Germline CDR1 SEHNR, CDR2 FQNEAQ (reference sequence). V lost 3 bases and J lost 1; bases outside the gene matches: 1. Written as DNA, the CDR3 is TGTGCCAGCAGCTTTACTAGCGGGGGCACAGATACGCAGTATTTT. Amino acid sequence: CASSFTSGGTDTQYF.

This clonotype has a handful of counts. The chain has TRBV20-1 and TRBJ2-7; no definite D call. The V gene's germline CDR1 is DFQATT and CDR2 SNEGSKA (reference sequence). Trimming took 5 bases from V and 0 from J, leaving 20 bases between them. The CDR3 is made up of 16 amino acids. This CDR3 reads CSARTWATATSYEQYF. CDR3 DNA sequence: TGCAGTGCTCGGACGTGGGCTACCGCAACCTCCTACGAGCAGTACTTC.

The J gene is TRBJ2-5, the V gene TRBV11-2; TRBD2 aligns across 11 bases. CDR1 and CDR2 (germline): SGHAT, FQNNGV. The J segment lost 9 bases and the V segment lost 4 bases, leaving 22 bases of the junction unmatched. The CDR3 has 19 residues. CDR3 sequence reads: CASSSNLFTGTSGEQSQYF. The CDR3 bases are TGTGCCAGCAGCTCTAATCTTTTTACCGGGACTAGCGGTGAACAGTCCCAGTACTTC.

This clonotype appeared many times. The chain combines TRBV7-9 with TRBJ2-4; D remains ambiguous. Trimming left V 6 bases short and J 4 bases short, with 7 bases between. The CDR3 is made up of 12 amino acids. Germline V lookup: CDR1 SEHNR, CDR2 FQNEAQ (reference sequence). The CDR3: CASRDGKNIQYF. CDR3 nucleotides: TGTGCCAGCAGGGACGGGAAAAACATTCAGTACTTC.